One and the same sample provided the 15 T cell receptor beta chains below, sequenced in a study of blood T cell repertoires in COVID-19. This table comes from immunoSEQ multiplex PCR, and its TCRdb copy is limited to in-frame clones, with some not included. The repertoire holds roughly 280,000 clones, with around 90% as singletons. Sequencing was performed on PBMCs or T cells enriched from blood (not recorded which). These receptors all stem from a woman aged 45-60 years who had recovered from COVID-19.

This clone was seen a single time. The CDR3 region has the DNA TGTGCCAGCAGGTCTTCGTCGGGACAGGAGAACTATGGCTACACCTTC. This sequence encodes CASRSSSGQENYGYTF. The chain employs TRBV28 and TRBJ1-2, with 8 nucleotides matching TRBD1. CDR3 length equals 16 residues. Trimming cost V 6 bases and J 2 bases; bases outside gene matches: 11. Germline CDR1 and CDR2: MDHEN and SYDVKM.

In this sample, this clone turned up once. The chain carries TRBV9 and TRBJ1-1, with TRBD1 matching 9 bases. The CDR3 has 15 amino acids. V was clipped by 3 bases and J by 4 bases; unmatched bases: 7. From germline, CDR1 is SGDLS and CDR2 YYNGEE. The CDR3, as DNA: TGTGCCAGCAGCGAACTACAGGGGGCCGGCACTGAAGCTTTCTTT. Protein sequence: CASSELQGAGTEAFF. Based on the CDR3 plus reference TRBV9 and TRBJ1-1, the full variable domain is DSGVTQTPKHLITATGQRVTLRCSPRSGDLSVYWYQQSLDQGLQFLIQYYNGEERAKGNILERFSAQQFPDLHSELNLSSLELGDSALYFCASSELQGAGTEAFFGQGTRLTVV.

Written as DNA, the CDR3 is TGTGCCACCAGCAGGGGAGGGACTCCCAGCTCCTACGAGCAGTACTTC. Translated, it gives CATSRGGTPSSYEQYF. The chain couples TRBV15 to TRBJ2-7, with 7 positions matching TRBD2. Germline-derived CDR1 and CDR2 are LNHNV and YYDKDF (reference sequence). The CDR3 length is 16 residues. J was trimmed by 0 bases and V by 3 bases; bases with no gene match: 8.

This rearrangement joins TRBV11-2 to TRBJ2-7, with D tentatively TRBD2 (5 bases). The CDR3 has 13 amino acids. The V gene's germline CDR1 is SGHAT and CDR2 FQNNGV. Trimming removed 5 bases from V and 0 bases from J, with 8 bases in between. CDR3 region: CASSMGSSYEQYF. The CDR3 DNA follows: TGTGCCAGCAGCATGGGGAGCTCCTACGAGCAGTACTTC.

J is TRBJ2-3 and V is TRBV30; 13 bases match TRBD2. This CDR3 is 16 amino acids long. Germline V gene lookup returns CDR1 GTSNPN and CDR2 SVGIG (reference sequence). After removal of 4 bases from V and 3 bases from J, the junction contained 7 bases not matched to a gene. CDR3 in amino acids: CAWIPGLAGRTDTQYF. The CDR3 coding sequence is TGTGCCTGGATCCCGGGACTAGCGGGACGGACAGATACGCAGTATTTT. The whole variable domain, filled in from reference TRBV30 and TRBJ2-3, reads SQTIHQWPATLVQPVGSPLSLECTVEGTSNPNLYWYRQAAGRGLQLLFYSVGIGQISSEVPQNLSASRPQDRQFILSSKKLLLSDSGFYLCAWIPGLAGRTDTQYFGPGTRLTVL.

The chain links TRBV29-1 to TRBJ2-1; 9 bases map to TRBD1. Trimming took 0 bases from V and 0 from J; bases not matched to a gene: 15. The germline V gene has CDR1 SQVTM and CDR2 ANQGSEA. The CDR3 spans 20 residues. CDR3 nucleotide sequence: TGCAGCGTTGAAGATTGGGGGGGACAGGGATTTACTCGCTCCTACAATGAGCAGTTCTTC. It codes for CSVEDWGGQGFTRSYNEQFF.

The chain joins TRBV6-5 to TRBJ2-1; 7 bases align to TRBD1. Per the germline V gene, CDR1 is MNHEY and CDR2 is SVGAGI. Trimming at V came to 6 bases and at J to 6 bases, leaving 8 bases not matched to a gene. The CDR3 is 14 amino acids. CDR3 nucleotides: TGTGCCAGCAGCCCCGGGACAGACTCCAATGAGCAGTTCTTC. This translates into CASSPGTDSNEQFF.

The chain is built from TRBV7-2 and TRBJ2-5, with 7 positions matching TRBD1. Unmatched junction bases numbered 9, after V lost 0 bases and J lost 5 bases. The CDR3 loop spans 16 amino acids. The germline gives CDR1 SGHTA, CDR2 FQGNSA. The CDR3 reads CASSLATEQGRETQYF. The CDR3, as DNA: TGTGCCAGCAGCTTAGCGACCGAACAGGGGCGGGAGACCCAGTACTTC. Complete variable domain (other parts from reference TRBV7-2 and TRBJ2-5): GAGVSQSPSNKVTEKGKDVELRCDPISGHTALYWYRQSLGQGLEFLIYFQGNSAPDKSGLPSDRFSAERTGGSVSTLTIQRTQQEDSAVYLCASSLATEQGRETQYFGPGTRLLVL.

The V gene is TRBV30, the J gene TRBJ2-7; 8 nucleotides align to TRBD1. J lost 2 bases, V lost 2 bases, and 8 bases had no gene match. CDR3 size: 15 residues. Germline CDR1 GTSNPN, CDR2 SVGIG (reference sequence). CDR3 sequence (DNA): TGTGCCTGGAGTTCTCCGGGACAGGCAACCTACGAGCAGTACTTC. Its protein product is CAWSSPGQATYEQYF.

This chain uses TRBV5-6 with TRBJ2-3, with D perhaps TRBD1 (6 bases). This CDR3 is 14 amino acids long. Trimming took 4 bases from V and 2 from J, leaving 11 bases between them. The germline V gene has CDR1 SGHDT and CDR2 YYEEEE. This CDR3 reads CASSAGQHTDTQYF. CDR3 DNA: TGTGCCAGCAGCGCCGGACAGCACACAGATACGCAGTATTTT.

The CDR3 protein is CASSPKREFTSYNEQFF. For the CDR3, the DNA is TGTGCCAGCAGTCCAAAGCGGGAGTTTACTTCCTACAATGAGCAGTTCTTC. V and J are TRBV5-6 and TRBJ2-1, with 8 bases fitting TRBD2. CDR3 size: 17 residues. After removal of 5 bases from V and 1 base from J, the junction contained 11 bases not matched to a gene. Germline V CDR1 and CDR2: SGHDT, YYEEEE.

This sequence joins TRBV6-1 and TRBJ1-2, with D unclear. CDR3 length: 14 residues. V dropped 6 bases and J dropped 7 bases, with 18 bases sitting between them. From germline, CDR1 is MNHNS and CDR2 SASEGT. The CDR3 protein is CASSLDTISSGYTF. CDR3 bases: TGTGCCAGCAGCCTCGACACCATTAGTAGTGGCTACACCTTC.

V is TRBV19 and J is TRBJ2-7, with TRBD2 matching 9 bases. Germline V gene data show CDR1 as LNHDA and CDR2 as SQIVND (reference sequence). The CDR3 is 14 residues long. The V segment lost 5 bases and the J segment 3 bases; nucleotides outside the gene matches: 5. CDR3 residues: CASSFRSGSYEQYF. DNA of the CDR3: TGTGCCAGTAGTTTTCGTAGCGGGAGCTACGAGCAGTACTTC.

CDR3 bases: TGTGCCACCAGCAGAGATAGGGGACAGGTCATCTCCGAGCAGTACTTC. This encodes CATSRDRGQVISEQYF. This chain uses TRBV15 with TRBJ2-7, with TRBD1 identical over 8 bases. The CDR3 covers 16 residues. CDR1 and CDR2 (germline): LNHNV, YYDKDF (reference sequence). The V and J ends lost 0 bases and 6 bases, in that order; junction bases with no gene match: 10.

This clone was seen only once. The DNA for the CDR3 is TGTGCCACCAGCAGAGAGGTCGGGGGGAACACTGAAGCTTTCTTT. This codes for CATSREVGGNTEAFF. The gene calls are TRBV15 and TRBJ1-1; a weak D match, TRBD1 (5 bases). The CDR3 covers 15 residues. Per germline, CDR1 LNHNV and CDR2 YYDKDF (reference sequence). Trimming pared 0 bases from V and 1 base from J, leaving 9 bases between.